A single sample is the source of the 9 T cell receptor beta chains below, sequenced in a study of blood T cell repertoires in COVID-19. Only in-frame clones appear in the TCRdb table, and some are missing; sequencing was by immunoSEQ multiplex PCR. The repertoire includes hundreds of thousands of clones, about 90% of them detected once, and 3.5% to 4% sits in the top ten. Sequencing was done on a sample of PBMCs or T cells enriched from blood (not recorded which). The receptors were sampled from a woman in her thirties with acute COVID-19.

The J gene is TRBJ1-6, the V gene TRBV30; D perhaps matches TRBD1 (5 bases). V shed 5 bases and J shed 6 bases, with 11 bases lying between them. The germline V gene has CDR1 GTSNPN and CDR2 SVGIG (reference sequence). The CDR3 consists of 13 residues. The CDR3 DNA is TGTGCCTGGCAGGGACTTGGTAATTCACCCCTCCACTTT. This codes for CAWQGLGNSPLHF.

This clone was recorded a few times. The rearrangement uses TRBV2 and TRBJ1-1; D perhaps matches TRBD1 (5 bases). The CDR3 loop spans 11 amino acids. V was pared by 6 bases and J by 6 bases, with 8 bases between. Germline V gene lookup returns CDR1 SNHLY and CDR2 FYNNEI. In nucleotides, the CDR3 is TGTGCCAGCAGGCAGGGCGCTGAAGCTTTCTTT. Translating gives CASRQGAEAFF. Together with reference TRBV2 and TRBJ1-1, the CDR3 gives the full variable domain: EPEVTQTPSHQVTQMGQEVILRCVPISNHLYFYWYRQILGQKVEFLVSFYNNEISEKSEIFDDQFSVERPDGSNFTLKIRSTKLEDSAMYFCASRQGAEAFFGQGTRLTVV.

V usage is TRBV27 and J usage is TRBJ1-6; TRBD1 agrees at 7 bases. The CDR3 loop spans 15 amino acids. After removal of 6 bases from V and 3 bases from J, the junction contained 5 bases not matched to a gene. CDR1 is MNHEY and CDR2 is SMNVEV in the germline V gene (reference sequence). CDR3 sequence reads: CASSRDSLYNSPLHF. In DNA form, the CDR3 reads TGTGCCAGCAGCCGGGACAGTCTCTATAATTCACCCCTCCACTTT.

This chain links TRBV10-3 with TRBJ1-1, with 7 nucleotides matching TRBD1. With 5 bases clipped from V and 0 bases from J, the junction kept 3 bases outside the gene matches. Germline assignment: CDR1 ENHRY and CDR2 SYGVKD. CDR3 length: 14 amino acids. CDR3 loop: CAISRGGVNTEAFF. CDR3 nucleotides: TGTGCCATCAGTCGAGGGGGCGTGAACACTGAAGCTTTCTTT.

As for this clone: The same CDR3 is also encoded by other DNA sequences in this sample. The chain joins TRBV5-1 to TRBJ1-2; 8 bases are shared with TRBD1. The length of the CDR3 is 14 residues. Per germline, CDR1 SGHRS and CDR2 YFSETQ. Trimming took 0 bases from V and 4 from J; bases not matched to a gene: 2. Here the CDR3 DNA reads TGCGCCAGCAGCTTGGGCGACAGGGGCTATGGCTACACCTTC. It yields the protein CASSLGDRGYGYTF.

The sample holds one count of this clone. The chain is built from TRBV29-1 and TRBJ1-1; the D gene is possibly TRBD1 (5 bases). The CDR3 is made up of 13 amino acids. Germline CDR1 and CDR2: SQVTM and ANQGSEA. V gave up 5 bases and J gave up 4 bases, with 14 bases separating them. CDR3 protein: CSVLNGGGTEAFF. Written as DNA, the CDR3 is TGCAGCGTTTTAAACGGGGGGGGCACTGAAGCTTTCTTT.

Here the CDR3 DNA reads TGCGCCAGCAGCCAAGCGGACAGGGGAGGCTACGAGCAGTACTTC. Protein sequence: CASSQADRGGYEQYF. This rearrangement joins TRBV4-3 to TRBJ2-7, with 9 bases fitting TRBD1. The V and J ends lost 1 base and 3 bases, in that order; junction bases with no gene match: 4. The CDR3 covers 15 residues. The germline gives CDR1 LGHNA, CDR2 YSLEER.

The chain combines TRBV11-3 with TRBJ2-3, with 8 nucleotides matching TRBD2. The CDR3 length is 14 residues. V was clipped by 8 bases and J by 3 bases; unmatched bases: 7. CDR1 and CDR2 from the germline V gene are SGHNT and YENEEA. CDR3 DNA: TGTGCCAGCGGCACGGGACTAGTGACAGATACGCAGTATTTT. This encodes CASGTGLVTDTQYF.

The chain recombines TRBV2 with TRBJ2-5; a possible D gene is TRBD1 (6 bases). There are 13 residues in the CDR3. Between the trimmed V and J ends, which lost 6 bases and 5 bases, there was a span of 13 bases. Germline assignment: CDR1 SNHLY and CDR2 FYNNEI. The CDR3 sequence: CASSDNRAETQYF. CDR3 DNA sequence: TGTGCCAGCAGCGATAACAGGGCCGAGACCCAGTACTTC. Based on the CDR3 plus reference TRBV2 and TRBJ2-5, the full variable domain is EPEVTQTPSHQVTQMGQEVILRCVPISNHLYFYWYRQILGQKVEFLVSFYNNEISEKSEIFDDQFSVERPDGSNFTLKIRSTKLEDSAMYFCASSDNRAETQYFGPGTRLLVL.